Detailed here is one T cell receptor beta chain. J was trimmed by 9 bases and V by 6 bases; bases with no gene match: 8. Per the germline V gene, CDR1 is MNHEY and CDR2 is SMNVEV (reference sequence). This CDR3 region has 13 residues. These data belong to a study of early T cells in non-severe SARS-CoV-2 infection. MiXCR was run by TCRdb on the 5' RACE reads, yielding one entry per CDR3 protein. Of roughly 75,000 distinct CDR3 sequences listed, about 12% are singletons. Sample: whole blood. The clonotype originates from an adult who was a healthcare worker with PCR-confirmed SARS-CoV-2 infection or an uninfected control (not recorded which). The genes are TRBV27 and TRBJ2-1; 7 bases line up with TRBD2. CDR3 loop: CASRPGLGIEQFF. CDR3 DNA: TGTGCCAGCAGGCCCGGACTAGGGATTGAGCAGTTCTTC.